The clone carrying this T cell receptor (beta chain) was picked up a small number of times. The junction differs from germline at one of its ends, possibly a read error. This sample is part of a study of beta chain features in type 1 diabetes. The CDR3 length is 13 residues. Germline CDR1 is SGHVS and CDR2 is FNYEAQ. Expressed TCRB transcripts were sequenced, since all the RNA that had been isolated was reverse transcribed. Assay used: immunoSEQ multiplex PCR; TCRdb lists only in-frame clones, some missing. In the table there are 250,000 to 300,000 clones, 8% of which are singletons. This chain uses TRBV7-6 with TRBJ1-1; D unclear. The source material was central memory CD4+ T cells from blood. This receptor was taken from a woman between 18 and 29 years old in good health. The CDR3 loop reads CASSLRRNAEAFF. Written as DNA, the CDR3 is TGTGCCAGCAGCTTAAGAAGGAACGCTGAAGCTTTCTTT. Complete variable domain (other parts from reference TRBV7-6 and TRBJ1-1): GAGVSQSPRYKVTKRGQDVALRCDPISGHVSLYWYRQALGQGPEFLTYFNYEAQQDKSGLPNDRFSAERPEGSISTLTIQRTEQRDSAMYRCASSLRRNAEAFFGQGTRLTVV.